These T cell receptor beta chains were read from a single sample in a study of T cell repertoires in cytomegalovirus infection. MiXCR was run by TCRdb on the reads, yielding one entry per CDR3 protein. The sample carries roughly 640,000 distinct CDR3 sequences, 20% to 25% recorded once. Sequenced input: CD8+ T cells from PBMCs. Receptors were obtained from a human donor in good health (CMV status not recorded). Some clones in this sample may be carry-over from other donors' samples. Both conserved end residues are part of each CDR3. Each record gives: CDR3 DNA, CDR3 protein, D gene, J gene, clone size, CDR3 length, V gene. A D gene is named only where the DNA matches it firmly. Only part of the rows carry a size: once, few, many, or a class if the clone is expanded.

TGTGCCAGCAGCCACCGGACTAGCGGATACCAAGAGACCCAGTACTTC	CASSHRTSGYQETQYF	TRBD2	TRBJ2-5	few	16	TRBV3-1
TGTGCCAGCAGTTTAGGGATGACTGGGGGTGAGCAGTTCTTC	CASSLGMTGGEQFF	.	TRBJ2-1	few	14	TRBV27
TGTGCCAGTATAAGATACCCTGAAGCTTTCTTT	CASIRYPEAFF	.	TRBJ1-1	.	11	TRBV19
TGTGCCAGCAGTCTACGACAGAATAGCAATCAGCCCCAGCATTTT	CASSLRQNSNQPQHF	.	TRBJ1-5	few	15	TRBV6-1
TGTGCCAGCAGTGAATCCGGAGGGCTCCCACTCTATGGCTACACCTTC	CASSESGGLPLYGYTF	.	TRBJ1-2	.	16	TRBV25-1
TGCGCCAGCAGCTTGGGACCCTCGGGTGAGGAGCAGTTCTTC	CASSLGPSGEEQFF	.	TRBJ2-1	.	14	TRBV5-1
TGTGCCAGTGTAAGGGGACATGAGCAGTTCTTC	CASVRGHEQFF	.	TRBJ2-1	many	11	TRBV7-8
TGTGCCAGCCCGACAGTGAATGAGCAGTTCTTC	CASPTVNEQFF	.	TRBJ2-1	few	11	TRBV2
TGTGCCAGCAGTTTTGGGGGCGTCTATGGCTACACCTTC	CASSFGGVYGYTF	.	TRBJ1-2	many	13	TRBV6-1
TGTGCCAGCAGCTCCACAGGGGTGGAAGAGACCCAGTACTTC	CASSSTGVEETQYF	TRBD1	TRBJ2-5	many	14	TRBV7-9
TGTGCCAGCAGCTTCCCCAGGGTTAACACCGGGGAGCTGTTTTTT	CASSFPRVNTGELFF	.	TRBJ2-2	many	15	TRBV11-2
TGTGCCAGCCCCCAAACGGTGGCAGGGATTAACTATGGCTACACCTTC	CASPQTVAGINYGYTF	.	TRBJ1-2	few	16	TRBV7-9
TGTGCCAGCAGCCCTCGGACTAGCGGGGGGGCTAAAGATACGCAGTATTTT	CASSPRTSGGAKDTQYF	TRBD2	TRBJ2-3	.	17	TRBV7-6
TGCAGTGCTCGACAGGGTCGGTACAATGAGCAGTTCTTC	CSARQGRYNEQFF	TRBD1	TRBJ2-1	few	13	TRBV20-1
TGTGCCAGCAGTGTAACCCGGGACAAACCACCTTGGACCCAGTACTTC	CASSVTRDKPPWTQYF	.	TRBJ2-5	.	16	TRBV2
TGTGCCACCAGTGGCTGGACCGACGGAGGAGAGACCCAGTACTTC	CATSGWTDGGETQYF	.	TRBJ2-5	many	15	TRBV24-1
TGTGCCAGCAGCCCTCTTGGACTAGCGGGAGGGCCAGGCACAGATACGCAGTATTTT	CASSPLGLAGGPGTDTQYF	TRBD2	TRBJ2-3	.	19	TRBV5-5
TGTGCCAGCAGCCTTGGGACAGTCATAGCTAACTATGGCTACACCTTC	CASSLGTVIANYGYTF	TRBD1	TRBJ1-2	few	16	TRBV7-9
TGTGCCATCAGGGTCAGGGGCAACGAGCAGTACTTC	CAIRVRGNEQYF	.	TRBJ2-7	few	12	TRBV10-3
TGTGCCAGCAGTCCGCAGGGGGTACCTAGACTCTATGGCTACACCTTC	CASSPQGVPRLYGYTF	TRBD1	TRBJ1-2	few	16	TRBV27
TGTGCCAGCACCTTTAGCCGCACAGATACGCAGTATTTT	CASTFSRTDTQYF	.	TRBJ2-3	.	13	TRBV12-3/TRBV12-4
TGTGCCAGCAGTTTACAGTCAGGGGGCAGGAACACCGGGGAGCTGTTTTTT	CASSLQSGGRNTGELFF	TRBD1	TRBJ2-2	many	17	TRBV12-3/TRBV12-4
TGTGCTAGTTTTTTGGGTGGGGCCGGGAACACTGAAGCTTTCTTT	CASFLGGAGNTEAFF	.	TRBJ1-1	few	15	TRBV12-5
TGCAGCGTTGAGACAGGGCTAAGAGATTATGAGCAGTTCTTC	CSVETGLRDYEQFF	TRBD1	TRBJ2-1	.	14	TRBV29-1
TGCAGCGTTGATGGAGGGGGCATCCCCTACGAGCAGTACTTC	CSVDGGGIPYEQYF	.	TRBJ2-7	.	14	TRBV29-1
TGTGCCAGCAGCTTGGGTCGACAGGAGTATTTGGAGACCCAGTACTTC	CASSLGRQEYLETQYF	.	TRBJ2-5	many	16	TRBV7-9
TGTGCCAGCGGGATTAGCAATCAGCCCCAGCATTTT	CASGISNQPQHF	.	TRBJ1-5	many	12	TRBV7-9
TGTGCCAGCAGTTACGAGGTTGGCGGAGGAGATACGCAGTATTTT	CASSYEVGGGDTQYF	.	TRBJ2-3	.	15	TRBV6-5
TGTGCCAGCAGCTCCTCGACAGGGGTCTACCAAGAGACCCAGTACTTC	CASSSSTGVYQETQYF	TRBD1	TRBJ2-5	.	16	TRBV7-9
TGTGCCAGCGGCAGCGAGCAGTACTTC	CASGSEQYF	.	TRBJ2-7	few	9	TRBV2
TGTGCCAGCAGTTACGGGACAATGGATTCACCCCTCCACTTT	CASSYGTMDSPLHF	.	TRBJ1-6	many	14	TRBV27
TGTGCCAGCAGAACAGGGGGAAACACTGAAGCTTTCTTT	CASRTGGNTEAFF	TRBD1	TRBJ1-1	few	13	TRBV27
TGTGCCAGCGCATGGCGGAGCTCCTACAATGAGCAGTTCTTC	CASAWRSSYNEQFF	.	TRBJ2-1	few	14	TRBV6-5
TGCAGTGCTAGAGATCGGGCTAGCGGGGGGGCCTTCAATGAGCAGTTCTTC	CSARDRASGGAFNEQFF	TRBD2	TRBJ2-1	.	17	TRBV20-1
TGTGCCAGCAGCCCTAAGGGGGCGAGGGCCCAGCATTTT	CASSPKGARAQHF	TRBD1	TRBJ1-5	many	13	TRBV7-2
TGTGCCTCAGGCCACTCCTACAATGAGCAGTTCTTC	CASGHSYNEQFF	.	TRBJ2-1	.	12	TRBV12-5
TGTGCCAGCCAAACAGCTCGGCAGGATGGCTACACCTTC	CASQTARQDGYTF	.	TRBJ1-2	few	13	TRBV6-2/TRBV6-3
TGTGCCAGCAGCTCCCGGACTAGCGGGGATCTACAAGTCTGGATCTACAATGAGCAGTTCTTC	CASSSRTSGDLQVWIYNEQFF	TRBD2	TRBJ2-1	many	21	TRBV7-6
TGTGCCAGCAGCCGCGGGACAGCAAGAGATACGCAGTATTTT	CASSRGTARDTQYF	.	TRBJ2-3	.	14	TRBV6-5
TGTGCCAGCAGCGGATTTAGCGGGGCGAACACCGGGGAGCTGTTTTTT	CASSGFSGANTGELFF	TRBD2	TRBJ2-2	.	16	TRBV9
TGTGCCAGCAGCCAAAAAGGGTTGAACACTGAAGCTTTCTTT	CASSQKGLNTEAFF	.	TRBJ1-1	few	14	TRBV14
TGTGCCAGCAGCCAACCTCCTCGGACAGGGGGCTTGGAGGAGACCCAGTACTTC	CASSQPPRTGGLEETQYF	TRBD1	TRBJ2-5	few	18	TRBV7-9
TGTGCCAGCAGCCAAGTGGGGGAGGGCAATGAGCAGTTCTTC	CASSQVGEGNEQFF	TRBD2	TRBJ2-1	.	14	TRBV3-1
TGTGCCAGCAGATCGGACAGGGTATCCGTTACTGAAGCTTTCTTT	CASRSDRVSVTEAFF	TRBD1	TRBJ1-1	many	15	TRBV7-9
TGTGCCAGCAGTTTGATGCCAGGGGGCCCGGTCGTCGCCTTC	CASSLMPGGPVVAF	TRBD1	TRBJ1-2	few	14	TRBV28
TGTGCCAGCAGCCAAGACTATACAGTGGGCAGGAACACTGAAGCTTTCTTT	CASSQDYTVGRNTEAFF	.	TRBJ1-1	.	17	TRBV3-1
TGTGCCAGCAGCCAAGATTCGTGGGGGGCGTTGAACACTGAAGCTTTCTTT	CASSQDSWGALNTEAFF	.	TRBJ1-1	once	17	TRBV4-2
TGTGCCAGCACCATTGCACAGGGGGCGTTCAATGAGCAGTTCTTC	CASTIAQGAFNEQFF	TRBD1	TRBJ2-1	many	15	TRBV7-9
TGTGCCAGCAGTTACGGGGACGAAAACAATGAGCAGTTCTTC	CASSYGDENNEQFF	.	TRBJ2-1	few	14	TRBV6-5